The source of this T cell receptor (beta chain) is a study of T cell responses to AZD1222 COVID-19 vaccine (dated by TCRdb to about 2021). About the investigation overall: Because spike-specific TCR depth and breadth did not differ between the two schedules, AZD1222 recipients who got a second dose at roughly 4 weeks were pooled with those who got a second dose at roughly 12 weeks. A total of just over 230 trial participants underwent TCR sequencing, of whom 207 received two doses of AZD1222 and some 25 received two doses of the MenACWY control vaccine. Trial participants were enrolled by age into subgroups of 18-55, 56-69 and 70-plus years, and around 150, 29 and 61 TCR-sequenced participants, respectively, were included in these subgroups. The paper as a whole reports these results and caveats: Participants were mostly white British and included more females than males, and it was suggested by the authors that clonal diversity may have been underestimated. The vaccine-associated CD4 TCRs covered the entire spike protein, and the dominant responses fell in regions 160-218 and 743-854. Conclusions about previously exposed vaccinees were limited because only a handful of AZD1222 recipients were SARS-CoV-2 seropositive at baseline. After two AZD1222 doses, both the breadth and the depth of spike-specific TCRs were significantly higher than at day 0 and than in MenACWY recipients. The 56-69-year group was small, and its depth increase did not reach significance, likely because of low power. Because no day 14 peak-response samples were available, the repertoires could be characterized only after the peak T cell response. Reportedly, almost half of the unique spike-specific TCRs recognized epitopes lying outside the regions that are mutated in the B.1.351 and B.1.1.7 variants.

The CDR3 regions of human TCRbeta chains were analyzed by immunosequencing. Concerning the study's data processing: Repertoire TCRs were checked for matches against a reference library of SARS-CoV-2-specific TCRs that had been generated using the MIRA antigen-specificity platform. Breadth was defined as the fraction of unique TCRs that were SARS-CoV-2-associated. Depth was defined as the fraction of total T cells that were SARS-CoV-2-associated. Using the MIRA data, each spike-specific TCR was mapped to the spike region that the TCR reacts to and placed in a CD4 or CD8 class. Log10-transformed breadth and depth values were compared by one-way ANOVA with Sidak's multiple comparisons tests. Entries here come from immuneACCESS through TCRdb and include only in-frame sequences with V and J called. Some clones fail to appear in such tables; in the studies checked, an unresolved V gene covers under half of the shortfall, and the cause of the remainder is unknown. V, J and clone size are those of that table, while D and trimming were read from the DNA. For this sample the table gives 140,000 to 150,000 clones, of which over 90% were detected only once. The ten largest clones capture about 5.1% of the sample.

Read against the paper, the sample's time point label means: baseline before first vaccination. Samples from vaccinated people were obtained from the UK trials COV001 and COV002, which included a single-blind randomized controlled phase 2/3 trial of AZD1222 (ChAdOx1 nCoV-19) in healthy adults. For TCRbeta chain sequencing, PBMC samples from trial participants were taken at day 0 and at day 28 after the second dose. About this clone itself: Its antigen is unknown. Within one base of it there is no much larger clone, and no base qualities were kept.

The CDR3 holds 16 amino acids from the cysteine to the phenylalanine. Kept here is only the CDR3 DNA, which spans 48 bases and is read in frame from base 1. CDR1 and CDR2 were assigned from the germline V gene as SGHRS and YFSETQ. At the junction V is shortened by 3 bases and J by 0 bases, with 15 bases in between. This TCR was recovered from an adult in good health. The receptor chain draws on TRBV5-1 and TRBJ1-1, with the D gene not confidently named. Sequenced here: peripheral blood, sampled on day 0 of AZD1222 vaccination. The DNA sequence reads TGCGCCAGCAGCTCAGTCCTGTCTTCAATGAACACTGAAGCTTTCTTT. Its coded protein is CASSSVLSSMNTEAFF.